One sample yielded the 13 T cell receptor beta chains listed below, sequenced in a study of spatial heterogeneity in lung cancer. Time point here: sample taken at primary tumor resection. MiXCR was run by TCRdb on the 5' RACE reads, yielding one entry per CDR3 protein. The profile shows 15,000 or so distinct CDR3 sequences, approximately 4.5% of them singletons. These TCRs' antigens remain unknown. General study points: How many expanded intratumoral alpha and beta TCRs were present tracked the tumor mutation count, which was a count of nonsynonymous mutations.

This sample comprised lung tumor tissue, obtained at surgery. The receptor set was obtained from a female donor with early-stage non-small cell lung cancer.

This clonotype turned up a few times. The library was prepared for alpha chains; this beta chain is a stray read, so its frequency means little. This sequence joins TRBV2 and TRBJ2-3; D is uncertain. The CDR3 consists of 13 residues. Deletions cut 4 bases from V and 2 bases from J, with 7 bases between. From germline, CDR1 is SNHLY and CDR2 FYNNEI. The CDR3 reads CASSGQATDTQYF. The CDR3 DNA sequence: TGTGCCAGCAGTGGTCAGGCCACAGATACGCAGTATTTT.

This clonotype was seen many times. This beta chain represents an off-target read in a library built for alpha chains; its size is of limited meaning. The V and J genes are TRBV7-2 and TRBJ2-1; D may be TRBD2 (6 bases). The CDR3 has 15 residues. Trimming removed 5 bases at V and 0 bases at J, with 11 bases between. Germline assignment: CDR1 SGHTA and CDR2 FQGNSA. CDR3 sequence: CASSRDSRSYNEQFF. Here the CDR3 DNA reads TGTGCCAGCAGCCGGGACTCCCGCTCCTACAATGAGCAGTTCTTC.

The table lists this clonotype with many counts. This beta chain represents an off-target read in a library built for alpha chains; its size is of limited meaning. The chain recombines TRBV15 with TRBJ2-3; D possibly uses TRBD1 or TRBD2 (6 bases each). The ends were cut back, 0 bases at V and 3 bases at J, with 19 bases in the middle. The CDR3 loop spans 18 amino acids. Looked up from germline, CDR1 is LNHNV and CDR2 is YYDKDF (reference sequence). CDR3 in DNA: TGTGCCACCAGCAGAGATCGAGGCCGGGGGCGGTCGACAGATACGCAGTATTTT. Translating it yields CATSRDRGRGRSTDTQYF.

This clonotype was observed at least ten times. This beta chain represents an off-target read in a library built for alpha chains; its size is of limited meaning. V is TRBV11-2 and J is TRBJ2-7; tentative D call: TRBD2 (6 bases). The V gene lost 3 bases and the J gene lost 1 base, with 13 bases spanning the gap. CDR1 SGHAT and CDR2 FQNNGV come from the germline V gene. This CDR3 contains 15 residues. Here the CDR3 reads CASSFAGSGSYEQYF. In nucleotides, the CDR3 is TGTGCCAGCAGCTTCGCGGGGAGTGGGTCCTACGAGCAGTACTTC.

This clonotype was detected many times. This beta chain represents an off-target read in a library built for alpha chains; its size is of limited meaning. The rearrangement joins TRBV29-1 to TRBJ1-1; D unresolved. This CDR3 has 12 residues. Trimming removed 4 bases from V and 6 bases from J, with 12 bases in between. CDR1 and CDR2 (germline): SQVTM, ANQGSEA. In nucleotides, the CDR3 is TGCAGCGTTGGAACGGGATACGCTGAAGCTTTCTTT. Amino acid sequence: CSVGTGYAEAFF.

This clonotype has only a few counts. With the library built for alpha chains, this beta chain is off target and its frequency is not meaningful. The gene calls are TRBV4-1 and TRBJ2-3; TRBD2 matches at 10 bases. The CDR3 loop spans 16 amino acids. Per germline, CDR1 MGHRA and CDR2 YSYEKL. The J segment lost 1 base and the V segment lost 1 base, leaving 2 bases of the junction unmatched. The CDR3 reads CASSQVGTSGTDTQYF. CDR3 DNA sequence: TGCGCCAGCAGCCAAGTAGGGACTAGCGGCACAGATACGCAGTATTTT.

This clonotype was recorded many times. The library was prepared for alpha chains; this beta chain is a stray read, so its frequency means little. The chain joins TRBV6-5 to TRBJ2-1, with TRBD2 as a possible D gene (7 bases). The germline V gene encodes CDR1 MNHEY and CDR2 SVGAGI. CDR3 size: 14 residues. V was clipped by 2 bases and J by 9 bases, with 14 bases between them. CDR3 residues: CASSYGGAGFEQFF. As DNA, the CDR3 is TGTGCCAGCAGTTACGGGGGGGCCGGCTTTGAGCAGTTCTTC.

This clonotype has at least ten counts. Since the library was made to target alpha chains, this beta chain is a stray read and its abundance is not meaningful. The chain carries TRBV24-1 and TRBJ2-2, with TRBD1 identical over 7 bases. This CDR3 spans 16 amino acids. V shed 4 bases and J 0 bases; nucleotides not matched to a gene: 4. From germline, CDR1 is KGHDR and CDR2 SFDVKD. Here the CDR3 reads CATSDWTGANTGELFF. The CDR3 DNA follows: TGTGCCACCAGTGACTGGACAGGCGCGAACACCGGGGAGCTGTTTTTT.

This clonotype was detected many times. This beta chain was picked up by a library intended for alpha chains and is off target, so its count carries little meaning. The chain has TRBV28 and TRBJ1-5; no reliable D call. Deletions cut 7 bases from V and 3 bases from J, with 22 bases between. Germline V gives CDR1 MDHEN, CDR2 SYDVKM. This CDR3 region has 17 residues. The DNA of the CDR3 is TGTGCCAGCACCCCGGGGTGGGCGGAAGGACTCAATCAGCCCCAGCATTTT. This gives the protein CASTPGWAEGLNQPQHF.

This clonotype was counted ten times or more. This beta chain slipped into a library made for alpha chains as a stray read, so its size is not meaningful. The V gene is TRBV5-6, the J gene TRBJ2-7; D not resolved. This CDR3 is 12 amino acids long. Germline values: CDR1 SGHDT, CDR2 YYEEEE. Trimming pared 0 bases from V and 5 bases from J, leaving 6 bases between. The CDR3 here is CASSLGLDEQYF. DNA for the CDR3: TGTGCCAGCAGCTTGGGACTCGACGAGCAGTACTTC.

In its sample, this clonotype was seen a few times. This beta chain is off target for a library built for alpha chains, so its abundance means little. This chain uses TRBV9 with TRBJ1-5; D gene uncertain. The CDR3 consists of 14 residues. Per germline, CDR1 SGDLS and CDR2 YYNGEE. Trimming took off 0 bases at V and 1 base at J, with 5 bases between the two ends. The CDR3 loop reads CASSVGLSNQPQHF. The CDR3 region has the DNA TGTGCCAGCAGCGTAGGACTGAGCAATCAGCCCCAGCATTTT.

This clonotype was recorded many times. This beta chain appears as a stray read in a library generated for alpha chains; its size is not informative. The J gene is TRBJ2-3, the V gene TRBV7-2, with D perhaps matching TRBD1 (5 bases). CDR1 is SGHTA, CDR2 FQGNSA, per germline. Between the trimmed V and J ends, which lost 5 bases and 0 bases, there was a span of 15 bases. The CDR3 is 16 residues long. This chain's CDR3 is CASSLQGVFSTDTQYF. In DNA, the CDR3 is TGTGCCAGCAGCCTACAAGGGGTCTTTAGCACAGATACGCAGTATTTT.

This clonotype was counted at least ten times. The library was built for alpha chains, so this beta chain is an off-target read and its size means little. The chain combines TRBV18 with TRBJ2-4, with TRBD1 matching 9 bases. The CDR3 consists of 13 residues. The V gene's germline CDR1 is KGHSH and CDR2 LQKENI. J gave up 7 bases and V 6 bases, and 4 bases lay outside the gene matches. The CDR3 is CASSRDRENIQYF. In DNA form, the CDR3 reads TGTGCCAGCTCCAGGGACAGGGAGAACATTCAGTACTTC.